This T cell receptor (beta chain) was observed in a study of T cells in Graves' hyperthyroidism and ophthalmopathy. This clonotype showed up many times. Antigen: not known. A patient was excluded if there was uncontrolled infection, other autoimmune disease, pregnancy or lactation. Ahead of any ophthalmopathy symptoms, the blood sample was obtained at the first diagnosis of hyperthyroidism. Notes on the study in general: By a 13 V-J model, ophthalmopathy was set apart from stable hyperthyroidism. Most thyroid-expanded clonotypes above 0.001 were also found in blood.

What was amplified from RNA transcripts were TCR beta CDR3 regions. HTBI primers drove first-round RT-PCR of the TCR CDR3. TCRdb re-derived calls from the multiplex PCR reads in MiXCR, one entry per CDR3 protein. The data hold under 450,000 distinct CDR3 sequences, with roughly 17% observed a single time. The germline V gene encodes CDR1 MNHEY and CDR2 SMNVEV (reference sequence). V lost 5 bases, J lost 3 bases, and 10 bases lay in between. CDR3 size: 13 residues. Sequencing was carried out using blood. The chain couples TRBV27 to TRBJ2-5, with D unclear. The receptor's source is a woman aged 25-40 years with Graves' hyperthyroidism that later progressed to Graves' ophthalmopathy. The CDR3 DNA is TGTGCCAGCAGTCACAGAACGAAAGAGACCCAGTACTTC. It specifies CASSHRTKETQYF.